This T cell receptor (beta chain) was captured by sequencing in a study of cytomegalovirus exposure and HLA in healthy donors. Overall study results and limits: In a later analysis, first-cohort TCR clusters were found to tend to co-occur in the roughly 120 validation repertoires. A classifier reportedly called cytomegalovirus status with high sensitivity and specificity.

Details on this clone: Antigen specificity is unknown.

Repertoires were generated with immunoSEQ multiplex PCR, while TCRdb's copy carries only in-frame clones and drops some. Seen here are some 130,000 clones, approximately 82% observed once, and the top ten hold 25% to 30%. V was clipped by 5 bases and J by 5 bases; unmatched bases: 10. Germline V gene sequence: CDR1 MDHEN, CDR2 SYDVKM. CDR3 length: 16 residues. This chain uses TRBV28 with TRBJ2-1, with 9 bases identical to TRBD2. The sequenced sample consisted of PBMCs. The receptor's source is a man under 40 in good health and CMV-seropositive. CDR3 sequence (DNA): TGTGCCAGCAGTCCCATTGGAGCGGGAGGCCACAATGAGCAGTTCTTC. Encoded protein: CASSPIGAGGHNEQFF. The full variable domain, with the rest looked up from reference TRBV28 and TRBJ2-1, is DVKVTQSSRYLVKRTGEKVFLECVQDMDHENMFWYRQDPGLGLRLIYFSYDVKMKEKGDIPEGYSVSREKKERFSLILESASTNQTSMYLCASSPIGAGGHNEQFFGPGTRLTVL.